The text below deals with one T cell receptor (beta chain). This record belongs to a study of blood T cell repertoires in COVID-19. This CDR3 is built from 15 residues. Germline values: CDR1 MNHEY, CDR2 SVGEGT. The germline V and J ends were trimmed by 4 bases and 3 bases, with 14 bases remaining between them. The data were produced by immunoSEQ multiplex PCR, yet TCRdb's version contains in-frame clones alone and is incomplete. The sample comprises some 400,000 clones, around 91% of which are singletons, and 5% to 8.5% rests with the top ten. The chain is built from TRBV6-2 or TRBV6-3 and TRBJ2-3; D ambiguous. The sequenced sample was peripheral blood. This clonotype was obtained from a man younger than 35 with active or convalescent COVID-19. CDR3 bases: TGTGCCAGCAGTTCGTACGGAACGGGTACAGATACGCAGTATTTT. Translating it yields CASSSYGTGTDTQYF.